These 10 T cell receptor beta chains were all obtained from the same sample, sequenced in a study of blood T cell repertoires in COVID-19 (dated by TCRdb to the early 2020s). Library construction relied on the immunoSEQ multiplex PCR assay. Entries here come from immuneACCESS through TCRdb and include only in-frame sequences with V and J called. Some clones fail to appear in such tables; in the studies checked, an unresolved V gene covers under half of the shortfall, and the cause of the remainder is unknown. The sample table lists under 300,000 clones, approximately 85% of them with a count of one. The ten biggest clones cover 1.5% to 2% of the sample. The sample consisted of PBMCs or T cells enriched from blood (not recorded which). The origin of the receptors is a woman aged 50 to 60 who had recovered from COVID-19.

The rearrangement links TRBV28 to TRBJ2-3, with D unclear. The CDR3 is made up of 17 amino acids. Germline-derived CDR1 and CDR2 are MDHEN and SYDVKM. The V gene lost 3 bases and the J gene lost 0 bases, with 16 bases spanning the gap. The CDR3 region is CASSFAMVEPSTDTQYF. In DNA form, the CDR3 reads TGTGCCAGCAGTTTTGCTATGGTAGAACCTAGCACAGATACGCAGTATTTT.

J is TRBJ2-7 and V is TRBV7-9, with TRBD2 identical over 13 bases. The trim removed 4 bases at V and 7 bases at J, leaving 10 bases unmatched. Germline V lookup: CDR1 SEHNR, CDR2 FQNEAQ (reference sequence). The CDR3 is made up of 16 amino acids. For the CDR3, the DNA is TGTGCCAGCAGCTCCGGTGGACTAGCGGGGGATTGGGAGCAGTACTTC. This encodes CASSSGGLAGDWEQYF.

The V gene is TRBV7-9, the J gene TRBJ1-6; D may be TRBD1 (6 bases). V dropped 4 bases and J dropped 9 bases, with 13 bases sitting between them. CDR3 length: 14 residues. Germline V CDR1 and CDR2: SEHNR, FQNEAQ (reference sequence). CDR3 in DNA: TGTGCCAGCAGCTCCCGGACAGTGGGTTCACCCCTCCACTTT. This translates into CASSSRTVGSPLHF.

The chain combines TRBV28 with TRBJ2-1; the match to TRBD1 covers 9 bases. Germline trimming cut 6 bases from V and 7 bases from J; bases unmatched to any gene: 10. The germline gives CDR1 MDHEN, CDR2 SYDVKM. The CDR3 consists of 15 residues. The CDR3 region is CASRGGDRVRNEQFF. The CDR3 DNA sequence: TGTGCCAGCAGAGGGGGGGACAGGGTGAGGAATGAGCAGTTCTTC.

The sample holds one count of this clone. The V call is TRBV27, the J call TRBJ2-1, with TRBD2 identical over 7 bases. Germline V CDR1 and CDR2: MNHEY, SMNVEV (reference sequence). The CDR3 has 11 residues. V trimming: 8 bases; J trimming: 9 bases; junction bases outside the gene matches: 4. The CDR3 nucleotides read TGTGCCAGCGGAGCGGGACTTGAGCAGTTCTTC. It specifies CASGAGLEQFF.

This chain joins TRBV5-4 and TRBJ1-6; no definite D call. Per the germline V gene, CDR1 is SGHNT and CDR2 is YYREEE (reference sequence). The germline V and J ends were trimmed by 5 bases and 0 bases, with 12 bases remaining between them. The CDR3 is 16 residues long. The CDR3 is CASRSKGSSYNSPLHF. For the CDR3, the DNA is TGTGCCAGCAGGAGTAAAGGGAGCTCCTATAATTCACCCCTCCACTTT.

The J gene is TRBJ2-5, the V gene TRBV5-1, with a tentative D call TRBD1 (6 bases). Trimming shortened V by 3 bases and J by 8 bases, and 17 bases separated the two germline ends. This CDR3 comprises 14 residues. In germline, CDR1 is SGHRS, CDR2 YFSETQ. This CDR3 reads CASSSDSQGGTQYF. As DNA, the CDR3 is TGCGCCAGCAGCTCGGACTCACAGGGTGGCACCCAGTACTTC.

V usage is TRBV2 and J usage is TRBJ1-2; 7 bases map to TRBD1. V shed 10 bases, J shed 5 bases, and the junction held 13 bases outside the gene matches. This CDR3 spans 14 amino acids. The germline V gene has CDR1 SNHLY and CDR2 FYNNEI. CDR3 sequence: CANIRDSRSYGYTF. In nucleotides, the CDR3 is TGTGCCAACATACGGGACAGCAGATCTTATGGCTACACCTTC.

The V and J genes are TRBV19 and TRBJ1-5; 9 nucleotides agree with TRBD1. Germline lookup yields CDR1 LNHDA and CDR2 SQIVND (reference sequence). The V and J ends lost 7 bases and 2 bases, in that order; junction bases with no gene match: 6. The CDR3 is 15 amino acids. DNA for the CDR3: TGTGCCAGTACCAAGGGACAGGGTGGCAATCAGCCCCAGCATTTT. Protein sequence: CASTKGQGGNQPQHF.

This clone was seen once. V usage is TRBV6-5 and J usage is TRBJ1-1; D ambiguous. V was pared by 6 bases and J by 2 bases, with 10 bases between. The CDR3 contains 13 residues. Germline V gene lookup returns CDR1 MNHEY and CDR2 SVGAGI. Here the CDR3 DNA reads TGTGCCAGCAGGACGGGATTTAACACTGAAGCTTTCTTT. Its translation: CASRTGFNTEAFF.